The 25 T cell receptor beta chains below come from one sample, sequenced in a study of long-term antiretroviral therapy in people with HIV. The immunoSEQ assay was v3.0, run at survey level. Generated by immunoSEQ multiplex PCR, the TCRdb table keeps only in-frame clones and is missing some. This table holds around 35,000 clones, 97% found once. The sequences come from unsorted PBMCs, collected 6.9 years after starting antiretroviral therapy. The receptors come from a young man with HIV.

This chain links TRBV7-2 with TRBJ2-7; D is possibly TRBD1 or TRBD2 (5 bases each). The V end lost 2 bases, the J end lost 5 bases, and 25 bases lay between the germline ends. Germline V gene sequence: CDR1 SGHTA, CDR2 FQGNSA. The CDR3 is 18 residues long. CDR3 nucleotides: TGTGCCAGCAGCTTATTCGGCCCGGGACGAAGTTACCCCAACGAGCAGTACTTC. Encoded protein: CASSLFGPGRSYPNEQYF.

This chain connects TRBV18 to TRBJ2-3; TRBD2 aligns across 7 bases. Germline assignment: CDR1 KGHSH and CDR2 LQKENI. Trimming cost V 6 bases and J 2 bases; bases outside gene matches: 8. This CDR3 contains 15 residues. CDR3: CASSRRAGDTDTQYF. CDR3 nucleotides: TGTGCCAGCTCTCGCAGGGCGGGGGACACAGATACGCAGTATTTT.

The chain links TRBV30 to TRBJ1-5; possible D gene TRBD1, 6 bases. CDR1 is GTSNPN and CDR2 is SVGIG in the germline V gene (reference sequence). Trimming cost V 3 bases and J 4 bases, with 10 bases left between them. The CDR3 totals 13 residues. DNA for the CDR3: TGTGCCTGGAGCGAAGACAGGAATCAGCCCCAGCATTTT. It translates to CAWSEDRNQPQHF.

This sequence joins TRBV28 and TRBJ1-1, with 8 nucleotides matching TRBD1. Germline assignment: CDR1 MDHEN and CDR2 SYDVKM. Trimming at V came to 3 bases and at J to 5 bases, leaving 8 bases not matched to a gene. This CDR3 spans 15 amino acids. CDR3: CASSFFATGVTEAFF. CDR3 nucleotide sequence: TGTGCCAGCAGTTTTTTCGCGACAGGGGTAACTGAAGCTTTCTTT.

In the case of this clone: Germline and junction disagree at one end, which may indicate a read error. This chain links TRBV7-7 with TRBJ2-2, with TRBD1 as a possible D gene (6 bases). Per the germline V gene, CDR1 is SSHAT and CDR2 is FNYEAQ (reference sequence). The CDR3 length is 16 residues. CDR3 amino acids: CASSLFWTENTGELFF. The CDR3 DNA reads TGTGCTAGCAGCTTATTCTGGACAGAGAACACCGGGGAGCTGTTTTTT.

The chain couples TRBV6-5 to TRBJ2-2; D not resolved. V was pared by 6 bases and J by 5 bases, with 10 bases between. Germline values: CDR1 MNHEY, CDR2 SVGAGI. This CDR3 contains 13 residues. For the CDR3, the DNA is TGTGCCAGCAGGCGCACAGTGACCGGGGAGCTGTTTTTT. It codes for CASRRTVTGELFF.

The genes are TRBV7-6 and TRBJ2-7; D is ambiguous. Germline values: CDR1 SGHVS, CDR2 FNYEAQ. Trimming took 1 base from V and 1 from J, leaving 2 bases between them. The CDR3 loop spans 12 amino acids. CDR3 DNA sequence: TGTGCCAGCAGCTTAGGGTCCTACGAGCAGTACTTC. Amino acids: CASSLGSYEQYF.

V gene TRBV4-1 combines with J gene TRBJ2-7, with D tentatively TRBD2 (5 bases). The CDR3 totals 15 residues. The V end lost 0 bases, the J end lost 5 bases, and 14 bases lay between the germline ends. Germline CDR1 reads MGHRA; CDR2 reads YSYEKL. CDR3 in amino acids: CASSQEELPADEQYF. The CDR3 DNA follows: TGCGCCAGCAGCCAAGAGGAACTCCCAGCGGACGAGCAGTACTTC.

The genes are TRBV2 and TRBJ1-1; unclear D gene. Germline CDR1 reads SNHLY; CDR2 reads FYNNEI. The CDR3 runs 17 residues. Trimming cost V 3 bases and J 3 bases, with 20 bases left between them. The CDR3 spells CASSDRTTSGEDTEAFF. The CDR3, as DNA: TGTGCCAGCAGTGATCGGACTACCAGCGGGGAGGACACTGAAGCTTTCTTT.

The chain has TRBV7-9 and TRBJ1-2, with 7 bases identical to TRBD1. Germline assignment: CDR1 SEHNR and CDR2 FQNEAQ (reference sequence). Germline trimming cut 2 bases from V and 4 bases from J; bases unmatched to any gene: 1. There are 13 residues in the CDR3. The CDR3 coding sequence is TGTGCCAGCAGCTTAAGGACAGGCTATGGCTACACCTTC. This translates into CASSLRTGYGYTF.

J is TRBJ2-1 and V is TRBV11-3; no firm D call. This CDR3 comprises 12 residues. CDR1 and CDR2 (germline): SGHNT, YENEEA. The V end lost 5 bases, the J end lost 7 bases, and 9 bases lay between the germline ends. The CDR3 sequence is CASSPQTNEQFF. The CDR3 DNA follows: TGTGCCAGCAGCCCGCAAACTAATGAGCAGTTCTTC.

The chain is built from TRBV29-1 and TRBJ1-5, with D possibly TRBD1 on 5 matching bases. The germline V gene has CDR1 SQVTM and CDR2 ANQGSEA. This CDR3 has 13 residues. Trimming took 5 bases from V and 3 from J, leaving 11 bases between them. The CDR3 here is CSVRDGNNQPQHF. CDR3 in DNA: TGCAGCGTTCGGGACGGTAACAATCAGCCCCAGCATTTT.

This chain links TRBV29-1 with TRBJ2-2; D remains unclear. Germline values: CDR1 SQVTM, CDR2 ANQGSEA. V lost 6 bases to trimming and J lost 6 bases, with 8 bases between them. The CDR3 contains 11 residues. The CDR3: CSVFNAGELFF. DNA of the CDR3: TGCAGCGTCTTCAACGCCGGGGAGCTGTTTTTT.

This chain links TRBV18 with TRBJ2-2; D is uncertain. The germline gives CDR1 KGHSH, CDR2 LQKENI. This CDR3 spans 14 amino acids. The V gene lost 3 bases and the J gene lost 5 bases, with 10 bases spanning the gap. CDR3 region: CASSPPSHTGELFF. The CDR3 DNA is TGTGCCAGCTCACCGCCCTCCCATACCGGGGAGCTGTTTTTT.

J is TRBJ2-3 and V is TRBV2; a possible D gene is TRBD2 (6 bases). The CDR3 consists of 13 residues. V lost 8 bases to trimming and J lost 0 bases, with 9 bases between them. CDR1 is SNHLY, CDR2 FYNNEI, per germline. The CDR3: CASRGLSTDTQYF. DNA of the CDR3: TGTGCCAGCCGGGGACTCAGCACAGATACGCAGTATTTT.

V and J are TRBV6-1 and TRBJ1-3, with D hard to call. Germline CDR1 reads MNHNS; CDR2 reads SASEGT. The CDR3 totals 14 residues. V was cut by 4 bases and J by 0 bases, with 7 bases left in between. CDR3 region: CASSAYGSGNTIYF. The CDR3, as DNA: TGTGCCAGCAGTGCCTATGGCTCTGGAAACACCATATATTTT.

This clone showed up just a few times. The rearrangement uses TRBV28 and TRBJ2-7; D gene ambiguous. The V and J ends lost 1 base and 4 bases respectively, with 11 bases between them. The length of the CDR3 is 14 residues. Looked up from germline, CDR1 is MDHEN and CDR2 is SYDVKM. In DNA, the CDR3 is TGTGCCAGCAGTTTATCTCCGGGTCTTTACGAGCAGTACTTC. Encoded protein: CASSLSPGLYEQYF.

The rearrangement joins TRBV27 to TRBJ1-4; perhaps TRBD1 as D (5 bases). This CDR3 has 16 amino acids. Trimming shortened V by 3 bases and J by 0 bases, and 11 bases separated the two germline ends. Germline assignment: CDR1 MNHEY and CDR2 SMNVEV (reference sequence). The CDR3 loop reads CASSFSRVPTNEKLFF. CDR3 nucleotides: TGTGCCAGCAGTTTTAGCAGGGTTCCAACTAATGAAAAACTGTTTTTT.

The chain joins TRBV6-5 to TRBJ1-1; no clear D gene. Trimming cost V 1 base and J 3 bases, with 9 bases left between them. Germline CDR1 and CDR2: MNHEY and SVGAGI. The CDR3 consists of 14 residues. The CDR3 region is CASSYFLRDTEAFF. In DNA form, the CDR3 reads TGTGCCAGCAGTTACTTCCTACGGGACACTGAAGCTTTCTTT.

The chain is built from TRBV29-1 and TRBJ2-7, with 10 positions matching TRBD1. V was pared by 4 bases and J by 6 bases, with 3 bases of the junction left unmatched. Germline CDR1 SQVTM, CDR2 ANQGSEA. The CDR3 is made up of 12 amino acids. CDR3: CSVGDRGGEQYF. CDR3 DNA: TGCAGCGTTGGGGACAGGGGAGGCGAGCAGTACTTC.

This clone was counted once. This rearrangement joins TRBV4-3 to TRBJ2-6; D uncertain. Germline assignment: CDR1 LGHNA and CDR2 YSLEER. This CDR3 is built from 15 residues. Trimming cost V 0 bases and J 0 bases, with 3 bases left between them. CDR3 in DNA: TGCGCCAGCAGCCAAGACAGCTCTGGGGCCAACGTCCTGACTTTC. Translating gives CASSQDSSGANVLTF.

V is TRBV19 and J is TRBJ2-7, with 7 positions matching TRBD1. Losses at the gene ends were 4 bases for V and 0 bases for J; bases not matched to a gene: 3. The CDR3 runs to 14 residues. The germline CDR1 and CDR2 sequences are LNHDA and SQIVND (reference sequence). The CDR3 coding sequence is TGTGCCAGTAGTACGACAGGGAGCTCCTACGAGCAGTACTTC. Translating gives CASSTTGSSYEQYF.

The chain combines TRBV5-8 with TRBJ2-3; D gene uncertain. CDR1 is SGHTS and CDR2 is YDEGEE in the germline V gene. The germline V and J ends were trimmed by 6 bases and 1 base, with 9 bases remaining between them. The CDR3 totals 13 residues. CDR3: CASNVGGTDTQYF. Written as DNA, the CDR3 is TGTGCCAGCAACGTTGGGGGCACAGATACGCAGTATTTT.

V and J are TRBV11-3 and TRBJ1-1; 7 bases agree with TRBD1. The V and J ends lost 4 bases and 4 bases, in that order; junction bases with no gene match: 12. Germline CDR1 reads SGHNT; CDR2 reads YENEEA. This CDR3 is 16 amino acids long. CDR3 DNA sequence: TGTGCCAGCAGCTCACCGGAGGGGGCGCCCGGCACTGAAGCTTTCTTT. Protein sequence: CASSSPEGAPGTEAFF.

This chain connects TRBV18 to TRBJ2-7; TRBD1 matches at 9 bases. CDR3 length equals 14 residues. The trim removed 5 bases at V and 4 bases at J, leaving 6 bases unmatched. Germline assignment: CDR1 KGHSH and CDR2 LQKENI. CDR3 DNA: TGTGCCAGCTCAGCCGCCGGACAGGGGTACGAGCAGTACTTC. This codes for CASSAAGQGYEQYF.